This T cell receptor (beta chain) originates from a study of cytomegalovirus exposure and HLA in healthy donors. Primers: 60 Vbeta forward and 13 Jbeta reverse. Sequencing used immunoSEQ multiplex PCR; TCRdb keeps in-frame clones, though not all of them. Of roughly 120,000 clones listed, 81% are singletons. Germline CDR1 LGHNA, CDR2 YNFKEQ. V was pared by 2 bases and J by 1 base, with 15 bases between. The CDR3 is 16 amino acids. J is TRBJ2-7 and V is TRBV4-2; D might be TRBD1 (6 bases). Sequenced material: PBMCs. This receptor was obtained from a woman between 40 and 55 years old in good health and CMV-seronegative. Here the CDR3 reads CASSQRPGTSSYEQYF. The DNA for the CDR3 is TGTGCCAGCAGCCAAAGACCCGGGACATCTTCCTACGAGCAGTACTTC.